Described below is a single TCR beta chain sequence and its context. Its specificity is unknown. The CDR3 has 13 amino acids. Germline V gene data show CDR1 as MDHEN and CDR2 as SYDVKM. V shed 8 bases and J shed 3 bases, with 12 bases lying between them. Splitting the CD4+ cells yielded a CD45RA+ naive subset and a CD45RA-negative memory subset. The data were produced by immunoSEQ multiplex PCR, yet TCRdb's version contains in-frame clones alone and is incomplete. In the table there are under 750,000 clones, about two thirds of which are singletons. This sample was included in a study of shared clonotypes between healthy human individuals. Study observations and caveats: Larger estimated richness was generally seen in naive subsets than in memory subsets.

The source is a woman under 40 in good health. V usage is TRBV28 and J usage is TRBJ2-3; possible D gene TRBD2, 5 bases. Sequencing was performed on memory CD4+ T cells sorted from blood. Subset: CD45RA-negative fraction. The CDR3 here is CASAPGGTDTQYF. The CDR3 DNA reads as TGTGCCAGCGCGCCCGGCGGGACAGATACGCAGTATTTT.